The rows below give T cell receptor beta chains drawn from one sample of a study of blood T cell repertoires in COVID-19. Some clones are missing from TCRdb's copy, which holds only in-frame ones; the method was immunoSEQ multiplex PCR. Of 120,000 or so clones listed, around four fifths are singletons. Sequenced material: peripheral blood. Source of these receptors: a man at least 80 years old with active or convalescent COVID-19. CDR3s include the opening cysteine and the closing phenylalanine or tryptophan. Fields, in order: V gene, J gene, CDR3 length, CDR3 protein.

TRBV30	TRBJ1-5	15	CAWRVTGGSNQPQHF
TRBV3-1/TRBV3-2	TRBJ1-1	15	CASSLQGGGGTEAFF
TRBV19	TRBJ2-3	14	CASSQPGQQDTQYF
TRBV6-5	TRBJ2-2	16	CASSYFWQGGTGELFF
TRBV6-6	TRBJ1-6	15	CASSPQDRVNSPPHF
TRBV7-3	TRBJ2-1	16	CASSQGAAGGFNEQFF
TRBV6-6	TRBJ2-3	14	CASTPSGLEDTQYF
TRBV27	TRBJ2-2	16	CASSLSPGTPAGELFF
TRBV7-3	TRBJ2-2	15	CASRISGTNTGELFF
TRBV5-4	TRBJ1-2	15	CASRGQGEGNYGYTF
TRBV5-6	TRBJ1-5	16	CASSKTGGSGDQPQHF
TRBV2	TRBJ2-1	16	CARSARTGTGIDEQFF
TRBV4-1	TRBJ2-7	14	CASSRQESSYEQYF
TRBV30	TRBJ1-5	22	CAWSDKLAYGTGDVWGNQPQHF
TRBV2	TRBJ2-3	14	CASNGQGLTDTQYF
TRBV5-1	TRBJ2-2	12	CASSLQAGELFF
TRBV5-1	TRBJ2-1	15	CASSYIAGGNNEQFF
TRBV5-5	TRBJ1-1	15	CASSLQSGASTEAFF
TRBV19	TRBJ1-3	15	CASTGDRPSGNTIYF
TRBV5-6	TRBJ1-6	16	CASSVYGTAYNSPLHF
TRBV7-2	TRBJ2-1	13	CASSFSQVNEQFF
TRBV7-9	TRBJ1-5	15	CASSQEAGDNQPQHF
TRBV2	TRBJ2-7	12	CASSALAYEQYF
TRBV10-3	TRBJ2-1	15	CAISESSSDGSEQFF
TRBV28	TRBJ2-7	17	CASSLAPPDSSSYEQYF
TRBV24-1	TRBJ1-1	13	CATSDETGATAFF
TRBV5-4	TRBJ2-7	11	CASSQNYEQYF
TRBV9	TRBJ1-4	16	CASSPRTFATNEKLFF
TRBV6-2/TRBV6-3	TRBJ2-5	16	CASSPGGEPVQETQYF
TRBV5-4	TRBJ2-7	13	CASSLGSSNEGYF
TRBV6-5	TRBJ2-7	12	CATIRGGYEQYF
TRBV4-3	TRBJ2-7	14	CASSPRSAGGEQYF
TRBV5-1	TRBJ1-2	16	CASSLRPDGGLYGYTF
TRBV6-2/TRBV6-3	TRBJ2-7	15	CASSYSSRGLPLQYF
TRBV19	TRBJ1-6	14	CASNPGQPNSPLHF
TRBV5-5	TRBJ1-4	13	CASSLWGGEKLFF
TRBV7-6	TRBJ2-1	16	CASSPVAGSSYNEQFF
TRBV29-1	TRBJ2-7	13	CSVRDSFSYEQYF
TRBV6-2/TRBV6-3	TRBJ1-5	15	CASSPAGQRNQPQHF
TRBV9	TRBJ2-7	17	CASSVVCRTITPYEQYF
TRBV28	TRBJ1-5	18	CASFVPGQGARGNQPQHF
TRBV3-1/TRBV3-2	TRBJ2-7	14	CASSLVGGNYEQYF
TRBV30	TRBJ2-3	12	CAWSLGADTQYF
TRBV7-2	TRBJ2-7	14	CASSPRQGLYEQYF
TRBV30	TRBJ2-7	14	CAWSVLRGGGEQYF
TRBV5-8	TRBJ2-3	14	CASRVAGGTDTQYF